This T cell receptor beta chain was sequenced in a study of blood T cells in healthy people across ages. This CDR3 has 16 residues. The germline V and J ends were trimmed by 4 bases and 1 base, with 14 bases remaining between them. Germline values: CDR1 MDHEN, CDR2 SYDVKM. As regards this clonotype: Its specificity is not known.

A sample-barcoded 5' primer and a J-beta primer mix were used in a second PCR of roughly 7 to 12 cycles. TCRdb reanalysed the 5' RACE reads using MiXCR and keeps one entry per CDR3 protein. This table has approximately 790,000 distinct CDR3 sequences, around 62% appearing once. Broader study findings: Higher naive T cell percentage went strongly together with higher TCR beta diversity.

Sequencing was done on a sample of blood. J is TRBJ1-5 and V is TRBV28, with a weak D call TRBD1 (6 bases). The sequence came from a man in his thirties or forties in good health. Here the CDR3 DNA reads TGTGCCAGCAGTTCTCACTCGACAGGAAGCAATCAGCCCCAGCATTTT. Its protein product is CASSSHSTGSNQPQHF.